The clone carrying this T cell receptor beta chain showed up just a few times. Its antigen is unidentified. The data derive from a study of response to subunit inactivated influenza vaccine. MiXCR was run by TCRdb on the RT-PCR reads, yielding one entry per CDR3 protein. Here the sample spans over 450,000 distinct CDR3 sequences, 10% to 15% being singletons. Study-wide findings and caveats: There was a suggestion from the authors that each seasonal influenza vaccination recruits few new T cells.

The V and J ends lost 6 bases and 10 bases, in that order; junction bases with no gene match: 12. The length of the CDR3 is 15 residues. The sequences come from PBMCs from blood, collected roughly 46 days after vaccination. The chain recombines TRBV12-3 or TRBV12-4 with TRBJ2-1; 10 bases agree with TRBD2. The receptor comes from a man in his fifties who received an inactivated influenza vaccine. The CDR3 reads CASSLRRVAGGEQFF. The CDR3 region has the DNA TGTGCCAGCAGCTTAAGGCGGGTAGCGGGGGGCGAGCAGTTCTTC.